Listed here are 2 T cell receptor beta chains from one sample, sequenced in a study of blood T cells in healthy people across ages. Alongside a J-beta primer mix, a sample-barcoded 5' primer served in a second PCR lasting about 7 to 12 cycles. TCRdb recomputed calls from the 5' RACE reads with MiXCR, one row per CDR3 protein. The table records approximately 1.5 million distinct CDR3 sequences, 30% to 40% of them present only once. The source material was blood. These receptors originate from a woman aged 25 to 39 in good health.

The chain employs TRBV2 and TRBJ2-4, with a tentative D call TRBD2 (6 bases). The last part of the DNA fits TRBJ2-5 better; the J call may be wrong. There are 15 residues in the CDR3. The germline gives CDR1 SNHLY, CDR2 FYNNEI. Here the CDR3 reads CASGVLGRFEETQYF. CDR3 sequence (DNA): TGTGCCAGCGGCGTCCTGGGGAGGTTCGAAGAGACCCAGTACTTC.

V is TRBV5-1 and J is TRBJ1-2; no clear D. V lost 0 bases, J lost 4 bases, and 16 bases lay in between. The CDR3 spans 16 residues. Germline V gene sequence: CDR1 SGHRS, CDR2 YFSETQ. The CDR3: CASSLEGPSAFYGYTF. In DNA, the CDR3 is TGCGCCAGCAGCTTGGAAGGGCCGTCGGCCTTCTATGGCTACACCTTC.